This TCR beta chain is drawn from a study of neurological immune-mediated disorders. The length of the CDR3 is 15 residues. The V gene end was trimmed by 2 bases and the J gene end by 5 bases; junction bases not matched to a gene: 4. The germline V gene encodes CDR1 SGHRS and CDR2 YFSETQ. TCRdb processed the 5' RACE reads anew with MiXCR; each CDR3 protein has one entry. The top ten clones hold around 3.1% of a sample with 55,000 to 65,000 distinct CDR3 sequences, under 4.5% of them seen once. This clonotype was observed at least ten times. This sequence originates from a woman aged 25 to 45 with multiple sclerosis. V is TRBV5-1 and J is TRBJ2-3; 11 nucleotides match TRBD2. The source material was PBMCs. CDR3 sequence (DNA): TGCGCCAGCAGCTTAGGCCTAGCGGGAGGAGATACGCAGTATTTT. It translates to CASSLGLAGGDTQYF.